Shown below are 32 T cell receptor beta chains from a single sample sequenced in a study of T cell repertoires in cytomegalovirus infection. TCRdb reprocessed the reads via MiXCR and lists one record per CDR3 protein. The table includes around 740,000 distinct CDR3 sequences, approximately 40% detected once. Sequenced: PBMCs. The source of these receptors is a human donor in good health (CMV status not recorded). Some clones in this sample may be carry-over from other donors' samples.

This clonotype was counted between two and nine times. The V and J genes are TRBV28 and TRBJ2-7, with TRBD1 matching over 7 bases. The CDR3 is 15 residues long. With V trimmed by 5 bases and J by 3 bases, 10 bases remained unmatched. Germline CDR1 and CDR2: MDHEN and SYDVKM. CDR3 coding DNA: TGTGCCAGCAGTCCACCCCGGGACAGCGACTACGAGCAGTACTTC. Translating gives CASSPPRDSDYEQYF.

This clonotype showed up just a few times. The gene calls are TRBV27 and TRBJ2-1; 9 bases map to TRBD1. Germline V gives CDR1 MNHEY, CDR2 SMNVEV (reference sequence). This CDR3 spans 17 amino acids. After removal of 4 bases from V and 5 bases from J, the junction contained 12 bases not matched to a gene. This chain's CDR3 is CASSSLTGTGWDNEQFF. The CDR3 DNA is TGTGCCAGCAGTTCACTTACCGGGACAGGGTGGGACAATGAGCAGTTCTTC.

Ten or more counts support this clonotype. This chain links TRBV27 with TRBJ1-2, with D unresolved. Trimming stripped 0 bases from V and 4 bases from J, with 9 bases between. The CDR3 sequence is 14 residues long. CDR1 and CDR2 from the germline V gene are MNHEY and SMNVEV (reference sequence). The CDR3 DNA reads as TGTGCCAGCAGTTTATCGCTCAGATCCTATGGCTACACCTTC. This codes for CASSLSLRSYGYTF.

The chain uses TRBV28 and TRBJ2-7; no firm D call. Per germline, CDR1 MDHEN and CDR2 SYDVKM. The CDR3 is made up of 12 amino acids. Trimming cost V 2 bases and J 7 bases, with 9 bases left between them. The CDR3 here is CASSLRPVEQYF. The CDR3 region has the DNA TGTGCCAGCAGTTTAAGGCCAGTTGAGCAGTACTTC.

This chain connects TRBV7-9 to TRBJ2-2; 7 nucleotides match TRBD2. V gave up 4 bases and J gave up 4 bases; unmatched junction bases: 6. The germline gives CDR1 SEHNR, CDR2 FQNEAQ (reference sequence). The CDR3 runs to 15 residues. The CDR3 nucleotides read TGTGCCAGCAGCTCCATCGGCGGGGGCACCGGGGAGCTGTTTTTT. Its protein is CASSSIGGGTGELFF.

In this sample, this clonotype turned up many times. This chain connects TRBV7-9 to TRBJ1-4; D is ambiguous. The V gene's germline CDR1 is SEHNR and CDR2 FQNEAQ (reference sequence). V lost 4 bases and J lost 0, with 15 bases in between. This CDR3 region has 17 residues. This CDR3 is CASSSRRMGTTNEKLFF. CDR3 in DNA: TGTGCCAGCAGCTCCCGCAGGATGGGGACAACTAATGAAAAACTGTTTTTT.

Notes on this clonotype: One junction end disagrees with the germline gene, perhaps due to a read error. V gene TRBV4-1 combines with J gene TRBJ1-2; D unclear. CDR3 length: 15 residues. Germline assignment: CDR1 MGHRA and CDR2 YSYEKL. In DNA form, the CDR3 reads TGCGACAGCCGCCAAGATCGCGGGTTCCACTATGGCTACACCTTC. It translates to CDSRQDRGFHYGYTF.

This clonotype has a handful of counts. CDR3 sequence (DNA): TGTGCCAGCAGTACTAGCGCCGGCGGGGAGCTGTTTTTT. Encoded protein: CASSTSAGGELFF. The rearrangement uses TRBV12-3 or TRBV12-4 and TRBJ2-2; TRBD2 matches at 7 bases. V shed 5 bases and J 7 bases; nucleotides not matched to a gene: 4. There are 13 residues in the CDR3.

In regard to this clonotype: This may be a read error: a much more frequent sequence differs by one nucleotide. No conserved phenylalanine or tryptophan is present at the end of the CDR3, so a read error is the likely explanation. The V call is TRBV7-2, the J call TRBJ2-1; D is possibly TRBD2 (6 bases). CDR3 size: 16 residues. The germline CDR1 and CDR2 sequences are SGHTA and FQGNSA. V lost 5 bases to trimming and J lost 7 bases, with 21 bases between them. CDR3 protein: CASSPAGSSRTNEQFL. The CDR3 DNA is TGTGCCAGCAGCCCAGCGGGCTCGAGCCGAACAAATGAGCAGTTCTTA.

This clonotype appeared a few times. The rearrangement links TRBV12-3 or TRBV12-4 to TRBJ2-4; D tentatively fits TRBD1 or TRBD2 (5 bases each). The CDR3 runs 15 residues. The ends were cut back, 6 bases at V and 0 bases at J, with 12 bases in the middle. The CDR3 region is CASRVIGTAKNIQYF. As DNA, the CDR3 is TGTGCCAGCAGGGTGATAGGGACAGCCAAAAACATTCAGTACTTC.

The V gene is TRBV12-5, the J gene TRBJ1-2; weak D call: TRBD1 (5 bases). The CDR3 spans 13 residues. V was shortened by 1 base and J by 10 bases, with 13 bases between the two germline ends. Germline V CDR1 and CDR2: LGHNT, FRNRAP. CDR3 nucleotides: TGTGCTAGTGGTTTGGCTGACCAGGGCAACTACACCTTC. It is translated as CASGLADQGNYTF.

This clonotype was detected only a few times. The genes are TRBV7-8 and TRBJ1-1, with unresolved D. V was pared by 3 bases and J by 6 bases, with 8 bases between. The germline CDR1 and CDR2 sequences are SGHVS and FQNEAQ. The CDR3 sequence is 12 residues long. In DNA, the CDR3 is TGTGCCAGCAGCTTTCCCGGAGCTGAAGCTTTCTTT. Its translation: CASSFPGAEAFF.

The chain employs TRBV20-1 and TRBJ2-7, with D uncertain. The CDR3 extends over 11 amino acids. V was pared by 2 bases and J by 7 bases, with 9 bases between. CDR1 DFQATT and CDR2 SNEGSKA come from the germline V gene (reference sequence). The CDR3 DNA is TGCAGTGCTAGATTGGGTTTGGAGCAGTACTTC. Translated: CSARLGLEQYF.

This clonotype came up a few times. In DNA, the CDR3 is TGTGCCAGCAGTGAAGACAGGAGCTCCTACAATGAGCAGTTCTTC. Translated, it gives CASSEDRSSYNEQFF. The genes are TRBV2 and TRBJ2-1; D possibly corresponds to TRBD1 (5 bases). Trimming took 1 base from V and 0 from J, leaving 7 bases between them. This CDR3 region has 15 residues. CDR1 is SNHLY and CDR2 is FYNNEI in the germline V gene.

About this clonotype: A much more abundant neighbour one base away suggests this may be a read error. This sequence joins TRBV6-6 and TRBJ1-5; D is perhaps TRBD1 (5 bases). The CDR3 is made up of 14 amino acids. Germline lookup yields CDR1 MNHNY and CDR2 SVGAGI (reference sequence). In DNA, the CDR3 is TGTGCCAGCAGTGGCTTCGGGGGAAGGCAGCCCCATCATTTT. The encoded protein is CASSGFGGRQPHHF.

The V gene is TRBV24-1, the J gene TRBJ2-5, with TRBD1 identical over 12 bases. Germline V gene lookup returns CDR1 KGHDR and CDR2 SFDVKD. After removal of 7 bases from V and 5 bases from J, the junction contained 7 bases not matched to a gene. This CDR3 comprises 15 residues. The CDR3 nucleotides read TGTGCCACCAGCCCGGGACAGGGGGCTTGGGAGACCCAGTACTTC. It codes for CATSPGQGAWETQYF.

This clonotype was found a few times. The chain combines TRBV4-1 with TRBJ1-2; D is unclear. The CDR3 is made up of 13 amino acids. V was shortened by 4 bases and J by 7 bases, with 13 bases between the two germline ends. Germline CDR1 and CDR2: MGHRA and YSYEKL. CDR3 bases: TGCGCCAGCAGCCTCCAAGACAACGGTGGCTACACCTTC. Residues: CASSLQDNGGYTF.

The V call is TRBV28, the J call TRBJ1-1, with a possible D match to TRBD1 (5 bases). Germline CDR1 is MDHEN and CDR2 is SYDVKM. Trimming cost V 6 bases and J 3 bases, with 14 bases left between them. The CDR3 extends over 14 amino acids. The CDR3 DNA follows: TGTGCCAGCAGCCGACGGACAAGAGACACTGAAGCTTTCTTT. Translation gives CASSRRTRDTEAFF. Complete variable domain (other parts from reference TRBV28 and TRBJ1-1): DVKVTQSSRYLVKRTGEKVFLECVQDMDHENMFWYRQDPGLGLRLIYFSYDVKMKEKGDIPEGYSVSREKKERFSLILESASTNQTSMYLCASSRRTRDTEAFFGQGTRLTVV.

V gene TRBV7-2 combines with J gene TRBJ2-7; 8 bases map to TRBD2. CDR1 and CDR2 (germline): SGHTA, FQGNSA. This CDR3 has 15 residues. The V segment lost 4 bases and the J segment 2 bases; nucleotides outside the gene matches: 7. CDR3 amino acids: CASSSLTSGPYEQYF. The DNA for the CDR3 is TGTGCCAGCAGCTCACTCACTAGCGGACCCTACGAGCAGTACTTC.

This clonotype was recorded a few times. The rearrangement joins TRBV14 to TRBJ2-5; possibly TRBD1 or TRBD2 for D (5 bases each). V gave up 4 bases and J gave up 5 bases, with 14 bases separating them. Germline-derived CDR1 and CDR2 are SGHDN and FVKESK. The CDR3 is made up of 14 amino acids. CDR3 nucleotides: TGTGCCAGCAGCCGGCCGGGACGCTGGGAGACCCAGTACTTC. Its translation is CASSRPGRWETQYF.

The chain recombines TRBV19 with TRBJ2-3; 11 bases agree with TRBD2. Germline CDR1 reads LNHDA; CDR2 reads SQIVND (reference sequence). V lost 6 bases and J lost 0; bases outside the gene matches: 8. This CDR3 spans 17 amino acids. CDR3 in DNA: TGTGCCAGTAGCTCCCTAGCGGGGGGACCTAGCACAGATACGCAGTATTTT. This gives the protein CASSSLAGGPSTDTQYF.

The V call is TRBV19, the J call TRBJ2-5; D unresolved. V was shortened by 1 base and J by 2 bases, with 8 bases between the two germline ends. The CDR3 totals 14 residues. CDR1 LNHDA and CDR2 SQIVND come from the germline V gene (reference sequence). The CDR3 nucleotides are TGTGCCAGTAGTATAGCGTTTGGTCAAGAGACCCAGTACTTC. Translating it yields CASSIAFGQETQYF. The full variable domain, in which reference TRBV19 and TRBJ2-5 provide the parts outside the CDR3, is DGGITQSPKYLFRKEGQNVTLSCEQNLNHDAMYWYRQDPGQGLRLIYYSQIVNDFQKGDIAEGYSVSREKKESFPLTVTSAQKNPTAFYLCASSIAFGQETQYFGPGTRLLVL.

This clonotype was detected a few times. This sequence joins TRBV7-2 and TRBJ2-1; D unclear. Trimming pared 2 bases from V and 12 bases from J, leaving 26 bases between. From germline, CDR1 is SGHTA and CDR2 FQGNSA. The CDR3 has 17 residues. The chain's CDR3 is CASSLTFAAIHVMGQFF. DNA of the CDR3: TGTGCCAGCAGCTTAACTTTTGCGGCTATTCACGTGATGGGGCAGTTCTTC. The full variable domain, rest sourced from reference TRBV7-2 and TRBJ2-1, is GAGVSQSPSNKVTEKGKDVELRCDPISGHTALYWYRQSLGQGLEFLIYFQGNSAPDKSGLPSDRFSAERTGGSVSTLTIQRTQQEDSAVYLCASSLTFAAIHVMGQFFGPGTRLTVL.

J is TRBJ2-1 and V is TRBV7-2; D unclear. The CDR3 is made up of 16 amino acids. In germline, CDR1 is SGHTA, CDR2 FQGNSA. Deletions cut 1 base from V and 0 bases from J, with 10 bases between. This chain's CDR3 is CASSLESGRSYNEQFF. As DNA, the CDR3 is TGTGCCAGCAGCTTAGAGTCGGGTCGCTCCTACAATGAGCAGTTCTTC.

This clonotype was counted ten times or more. The chain recombines TRBV7-2 with TRBJ2-1; 9 positions match TRBD2. Germline-derived CDR1 and CDR2 are SGHTA and FQGNSA. This CDR3 region has 15 residues. The trim removed 1 base at V and 9 bases at J, leaving 7 bases unmatched. For the CDR3, the DNA is TGTGCCAGCAGCTTAGTCGCGGGGGGGCATGGTGAGCAGTTCTTC. This gives the protein CASSLVAGGHGEQFF.

The chain carries TRBV3-1 and TRBJ1-4; 9 bases agree with TRBD1. Trimming took 4 bases from V and 8 from J; bases not matched to a gene: 8. Germline V CDR1 and CDR2: LGHDT, YNNKEL (reference sequence). This CDR3 contains 15 residues. DNA of the CDR3: TGTGCCAGCAGCCGAGCGGGACAGGGAGAAGAAAAACTGTTTTTT. Its protein is CASSRAGQGEEKLFF.

V gene TRBV28 combines with J gene TRBJ2-7; possible D gene TRBD1, 5 bases. V was clipped by 8 bases and J by 3 bases, with 20 bases between them. The CDR3 extends over 15 amino acids. Germline V gene data show CDR1 as MDHEN and CDR2 as SYDVKM. This CDR3 reads CASLSWRQTVYEQYF. DNA of the CDR3: TGTGCCAGCTTGTCGTGGAGACAGACGGTCTACGAGCAGTACTTC.

This chain joins TRBV18 and TRBJ1-2; D unclear. The CDR3 is 13 amino acids. The ends were cut back, 2 bases at V and 4 bases at J, with 8 bases in the middle. CDR1 is KGHSH, CDR2 LQKENI, per germline. CDR3 sequence (DNA): TGTGCCAGCTCACCAGTGATGCGCTATGGCTACACCTTC. Encoded protein: CASSPVMRYGYTF.

The CDR3 DNA is TGTGCCAGTAGTATGATCGGAAGCGGGGGCAATCAGCCCCAGCATTTT. Its protein product is CASSMIGSGGNQPQHF. The chain combines TRBV19 with TRBJ1-5, with unresolved D. This CDR3 has 16 residues. Germline values: CDR1 LNHDA, CDR2 SQIVND (reference sequence). Trimming pared 3 bases from V and 2 bases from J, leaving 14 bases between.

This clonotype was counted between two and nine times. CDR3 in amino acids: CASRPTWGAGVHNEQFF. The DNA for the CDR3 is TGTGCCAGTAGACCTACCTGGGGGGCGGGAGTCCACAATGAGCAGTTCTTC. The chain has TRBV19 and TRBJ2-1; tentative D call: TRBD2 (7 bases). Trimming removed 6 bases at V and 5 bases at J, with 23 bases between. This CDR3 region has 17 residues. The germline V gene has CDR1 LNHDA and CDR2 SQIVND (reference sequence).

There are many counts of this clonotype. In DNA, the CDR3 is TGTGCCAGCAGCTTAGGCGTAGCGGGAGGCCTTAGCTCCTACAATGAGCAGTTCTTC. This encodes CASSLGVAGGLSSYNEQFF. V and J are TRBV7-8 and TRBJ2-1; TRBD2 aligns across 10 bases. Germline trimming cut 1 base from V and 0 bases from J; bases unmatched to any gene: 9. Germline-derived CDR1 and CDR2 are SGHVS and FQNEAQ. CDR3 length: 19 amino acids. The full variable domain, in which reference TRBV7-8 and TRBJ2-1 provide the parts outside the CDR3, is GAGVSQSPRYKVAKRGQDVALRCDPISGHVSLFWYQQALGQGPEFLTYFQNEAQLDKSGLPSDRFFAERPEGSVSTLKIQRTQQEDSAVYLCASSLGVAGGLSSYNEQFFGPGTRLTVL.

This clonotype turned up a few times. The rearrangement uses TRBV5-1 and TRBJ1-1; TRBD1 matches at 7 bases. This CDR3 is built from 15 residues. Germline V CDR1 and CDR2: SGHRS, YFSETQ. V shed 4 bases and J 0 bases; nucleotides not matched to a gene: 6. The CDR3 DNA follows: TGCGCCAGCAGCGTAGACAGGGCCCTGAACACTGAAGCTTTCTTT. It yields the protein CASSVDRALNTEAFF.